Following are 23 T cell receptor beta chains from one sample sequenced in a study of cytomegalovirus exposure and HLA in healthy donors. The PCR had 60 Vbeta and 13 Jbeta primers. Sequencing used immunoSEQ multiplex PCR; TCRdb keeps in-frame clones, though not all of them. The table shows roughly 100,000 clones, with 69% occurring only once. Input material: PBMCs. These receptor sequences come from a man younger than 45 in good health and CMV-seronegative.

The chain joins TRBV5-1 to TRBJ2-2; D might be TRBD1 (5 bases). The CDR3 is made up of 14 amino acids. Trimming removed 3 bases from V and 1 base from J, with 7 bases in between. Germline V gives CDR1 SGHRS, CDR2 YFSETQ. The CDR3 DNA reads as TGCGCCAGCAGCTCTCAGGGGAACACCGGGGAGCTGTTTTTT. It translates to CASSSQGNTGELFF.

In the case of this clone: The junction departs from germline at one end; a sequencing error may be responsible. The chain recombines TRBV2 with TRBJ2-7, with D perhaps TRBD2 (5 bases). The length of the CDR3 is 12 residues. Germline CDR1 SNHLY, CDR2 FYNNEI. The CDR3, as DNA: TGTGCCAGGAGTGAGGAGGCCTACGAGCAGTACTTC. Protein: CARSEEAYEQYF.

The chain employs TRBV14 and TRBJ2-7; 8 nucleotides line up with TRBD1. Trimming removed 4 bases from V and 4 bases from J; junction bases left unmatched: 6. Germline loops: CDR1 SGHDN, CDR2 FVKESK. The CDR3 runs 14 residues. The CDR3 coding sequence is TGTGCCAGCAGCCCTCGGACAGGGCCATACGAGCAGTACTTC. Translation gives CASSPRTGPYEQYF.

The V gene is TRBV29-1, the J gene TRBJ2-3; D is undetermined. CDR1 and CDR2 from the germline V gene are SQVTM and ANQGSEA. CDR3 length: 12 amino acids. Deletions cut 4 bases from V and 0 bases from J, with 5 bases between. CDR3 DNA sequence: TGCAGCGTTGGCAGGAGCACAGATACGCAGTATTTT. Amino acids: CSVGRSTDTQYF.

The chain is built from TRBV28 and TRBJ2-7; 9 nucleotides align to TRBD1. This CDR3 spans 15 amino acids. Germline V gene sequence: CDR1 MDHEN, CDR2 SYDVKM. V dropped 6 bases and J dropped 2; count of bases not matched to a gene: 8. This CDR3 reads CASRPQGAQAYEQYF. The CDR3 DNA reads as TGTGCCAGCAGGCCACAGGGGGCGCAGGCCTACGAGCAGTACTTC.

The V gene is TRBV7-2, the J gene TRBJ2-7; D is uncertain. The germline V and J ends were trimmed by 2 bases and 1 base, with 3 bases remaining between them. Germline V gives CDR1 SGHTA, CDR2 FQGNSA. The CDR3 consists of 12 residues. CDR3 in DNA: TGTGCCAGCAGCTTACAGTCCTACGAGCAGTACTTC. This encodes CASSLQSYEQYF.

The chain employs TRBV7-2 and TRBJ2-2, with TRBD2 matching over 11 bases. In germline, CDR1 is SGHTA, CDR2 FQGNSA. This CDR3 has 16 amino acids. Trimming cost V 5 bases and J 6 bases; bases outside gene matches: 8. CDR3 DNA: TGTGCCAGCAGCCCCCTTGGGACTAGCGGTCCCGGGGAGCTGTTTTTT. This gives the protein CASSPLGTSGPGELFF.

V is TRBV5-1 and J is TRBJ2-1, with 16 bases identical to TRBD2. The CDR3 consists of 16 residues. Germline CDR1 is SGHRS and CDR2 is YFSETQ. V lost 4 bases, J lost 8 bases, and 6 bases stayed unmatched. CDR3 coding DNA: TGCGCCAGCAGCCCCCCGGGACTAGCGGGAGGGCATGAGCAGTTCTTC. Translation: CASSPPGLAGGHEQFF. Complete variable domain (other parts from reference TRBV5-1 and TRBJ2-1): KAGVTQTPRYLIKTRGQQVTLSCSPISGHRSVSWYQQTPGQGLQFLFEYFSETQRNKGNFPGRFSGRQFSNSRSEMNVSTLELGDSALYLCASSPPGLAGGHEQFFGPGTRLTVL.

CDR3 nucleotide sequence: TGTGCCAGCAGCGTAGTTGGCGGCTACGAGCAGTACTTC. Translating gives CASSVVGGYEQYF. The V call is TRBV9, the J call TRBJ2-7; D ambiguous. Looked up from germline, CDR1 is SGDLS and CDR2 is YYNGEE. V lost 0 bases to trimming and J lost 3 bases, with 7 bases between them. The CDR3 extends over 13 amino acids. The full variable domain, rest sourced from reference TRBV9 and TRBJ2-7, is DSGVTQTPKHLITATGQRVTLRCSPRSGDLSVYWYQQSLDQGLQFLIQYYNGEERAKGNILERFSAQQFPDLHSELNLSSLELGDSALYFCASSVVGGYEQYFGPGTRLTVT.

This chain connects TRBV2 to TRBJ1-4, with a tentative D call TRBD1 (6 bases). The germline CDR1 and CDR2 sequences are SNHLY and FYNNEI. V dropped 6 bases and J dropped 5 bases, with 13 bases sitting between them. This CDR3 is 14 amino acids long. CDR3 in amino acids: CASRATGTNEKLFF. CDR3 nucleotide sequence: TGTGCCAGCAGAGCGACAGGAACAAATGAAAAACTGTTTTTT. Full variable domain (remainder filled in from reference TRBV2 and TRBJ1-4): EPEVTQTPSHQVTQMGQEVILRCVPISNHLYFYWYRQILGQKVEFLVSFYNNEISEKSEIFDDQFSVERPDGSNFTLKIRSTKLEDSAMYFCASRATGTNEKLFFGSGTQLSVL.

This clone was detected only a few times. The chain carries TRBV19 and TRBJ2-5; 9 bases match TRBD2. This CDR3 has 13 amino acids. In germline, CDR1 is LNHDA, CDR2 SQIVND (reference sequence). J was trimmed by 5 bases and V by 6 bases; bases with no gene match: 4. CDR3 DNA sequence: TGTGCCAGTAGCCAAGCGGGGGGTGAGACCCAGTACTTC. Translated: CASSQAGGETQYF.

This clone was detected only a few times. The chain links TRBV7-2 to TRBJ2-2; D remains unclear. V was clipped by 5 bases and J by 8 bases, with 12 bases between them. Germline V gene sequence: CDR1 SGHTA, CDR2 FQGNSA. The CDR3 has 13 residues. DNA of the CDR3: TGTGCCAGCAGCCCCCGCACTCATGGGGAGCTGTTTTTT. It codes for CASSPRTHGELFF. Full variable domain (rest looked up from reference TRBV7-2 and TRBJ2-2): GAGVSQSPSNKVTEKGKDVELRCDPISGHTALYWYRQSLGQGLEFLIYFQGNSAPDKSGLPSDRFSAERTGGSVSTLTIQRTQQEDSAVYLCASSPRTHGELFFGEGSRLTVL.

This clone was seen a few times. The chain couples TRBV11-1 to TRBJ2-5; TRBD1 aligns across 8 bases. The CDR3 contains 16 residues. V shed 1 base and J 5 bases; nucleotides not matched to a gene: 9. Per the germline V gene, CDR1 is SGHAT and CDR2 is FQDESV (reference sequence). For the CDR3, the DNA is TGTGCCAGCAGCTTAGGACCCGGGACAGGAGGGGAGACCCAGTACTTC. As protein: CASSLGPGTGGETQYF.

This chain uses TRBV25-1 with TRBJ1-1, with 7 bases that match TRBD1. The CDR3 is 15 amino acids. Germline CDR1 is MGHDK and CDR2 is SYGVNS. Trimming at V came to 9 bases and at J to 5 bases, leaving 15 bases not matched to a gene. CDR3 in amino acids: CARELPLTGSTEAFF. The CDR3 DNA reads TGTGCCAGAGAACTGCCATTGACAGGGAGTACTGAAGCTTTCTTT.

This clone was seen a single time. This rearrangement joins TRBV5-8 to TRBJ1-1, with D possibly matching TRBD1 (5 bases). The germline V and J ends were trimmed by 4 bases and 6 bases, with 10 bases remaining between them. Germline CDR1 SGHTS, CDR2 YDEGEE. This CDR3 has 12 residues. CDR3 in DNA: TGTGCCAGCAGCCCGGGGGGAGCTGAAGCTTTCTTT. Translated, it gives CASSPGGAEAFF.

The rearrangement links TRBV28 to TRBJ1-6, with D possibly matching TRBD1 (6 bases). Deletions cut 2 bases from V and 2 bases from J, with 16 bases between. CDR1 MDHEN and CDR2 SYDVKM come from the germline V gene. This CDR3 is built from 18 residues. CDR3 loop: CASSLRGWTRPYNSPLHF. The DNA of the CDR3 is TGTGCCAGCAGTTTAAGGGGGTGGACGCGCCCCTATAATTCACCCCTCCACTTT. The full variable domain, its missing parts supplied by reference TRBV28 and TRBJ1-6, is DVKVTQSSRYLVKRTGEKVFLECVQDMDHENMFWYRQDPGLGLRLIYFSYDVKMKEKGDIPEGYSVSREKKERFSLILESASTNQTSMYLCASSLRGWTRPYNSPLHFGNGTRLTVT.

V gene TRBV28 combines with J gene TRBJ1-4; possible D gene TRBD1, 5 bases. This CDR3 spans 16 amino acids. CDR1 and CDR2 from the germline V gene are MDHEN and SYDVKM. V lost 2 bases and J 11 bases, leaving 21 bases between the germline ends. CDR3 residues: CASSLGAGPQRKKLFF. DNA for the CDR3: TGTGCCAGCAGTTTAGGGGCCGGGCCACAAAGGAAGAAACTGTTTTTT.

This chain connects TRBV2 to TRBJ2-5, with D tentatively TRBD1 (6 bases). The CDR3 is 15 residues long. The ends were cut back, 3 bases at V and 4 bases at J, with 15 bases in the middle. Per germline, CDR1 SNHLY and CDR2 FYNNEI. The CDR3 DNA reads TGTGCCAGCAGTGAGATGGGGGCGCGCGGAGAGACCCAGTACTTC. The encoded protein is CASSEMGARGETQYF.

The chain links TRBV6-6 to TRBJ2-7; 8 bases map to TRBD1. Trimming cost V 5 bases and J 1 base; bases outside gene matches: 10. Germline CDR1 reads MNHNY; CDR2 reads SVGAGI (reference sequence). CDR3 length: 16 residues. This CDR3 is CASSTPGQGSSYEQYF. The CDR3 DNA reads as TGTGCCAGCAGTACCCCAGGACAGGGCTCGTCCTACGAGCAGTACTTC.

The rearrangement links TRBV11-2 to TRBJ2-3; 13 positions agree with TRBD2. With 6 bases clipped from V and 8 bases from J, the junction kept 11 bases outside the gene matches. The V gene's germline CDR1 is SGHAT and CDR2 FQNNGV. The CDR3 loop spans 16 amino acids. DNA for the CDR3: TGTGCCAGCAGAGGACTAGCGGGAGCCCAACCGGGTACGCAGTATTTT. Translating gives CASRGLAGAQPGTQYF.

The chain carries TRBV28 and TRBJ2-7, with D possibly being TRBD1 (6 bases). Germline V gene data show CDR1 as MDHEN and CDR2 as SYDVKM. The V end was cut by 10 bases, the J end by 5 bases, with 15 bases between. The CDR3 length is 12 residues. CDR3 DNA: TGTGCCACCAGGGTAACAGGGAACGAGCAGTACTTC. Protein sequence: CATRVTGNEQYF.

V usage is TRBV11-2 and J usage is TRBJ2-7, with D tentatively TRBD2 (6 bases). The CDR3 loop spans 15 amino acids. Trimming shortened V by 3 bases and J by 0 bases, and 12 bases separated the two germline ends. The germline V gene encodes CDR1 SGHAT and CDR2 FQNNGV. The CDR3 nucleotides are TGTGCCAGCAGCTTTCCGGGACTGAGCTCCTACGAGCAGTACTTC. As protein: CASSFPGLSSYEQYF.

This chain links TRBV27 with TRBJ1-1; 7 bases match TRBD1. The V and J ends lost 4 bases and 1 base, in that order; junction bases with no gene match: 3. CDR1 is MNHEY and CDR2 is SMNVEV in the germline V gene (reference sequence). The CDR3 contains 14 residues. The CDR3 region has the DNA TGTGCCAGCAGTTCGACAGGGTGGAACACTGAAGCTTTCTTT. Encoded protein: CASSSTGWNTEAFF.